This TCR beta chain was recorded in a study of a mutant IDH1 vaccine in newly diagnosed glioma. Comment on this clone: Its antigen remains unidentified.

Time point: week 47, end of study. A 20-mer mutant IDH1 peptide at 300 ug was injected subcutaneously with topical imiquimod. Patients came in for eight vaccinations, in weeks 1, 3, 5, 7, 11, 15, 19 and 23. Produced via immunoSEQ multiplex PCR; TCRdb's table is partial and in-frame only. This table has about 34,000 clones, 80% to 95% appearing once. The V and J ends lost 0 bases and 5 bases respectively, with 11 bases between them. The germline V gene encodes CDR1 MNHNS and CDR2 SASEGT. The CDR3 has 15 amino acids. This material consisted of PBMCs, taken from a glioma patient whose treatment included an IDH1 peptide vaccine. The chain is built from TRBV6-1 and TRBJ1-3, with a possible D match to TRBD1 (5 bases). This sequence was found in a woman in her thirties or forties with glioma. The CDR3, as DNA: TGTGCCAGCAGTGAAGCGCGGGGGGAACGAAACACCATATATTTT. Protein product: CASSEARGERNTIYF.